The following is a TCR beta chain sequence with its context. Positively selected for CCR7, the CD45RO-negative cells used as naive CD8 cells excluded terminally differentiated effector memory CD45RA+ cells. Measured with immunoSEQ multiplex PCR; TCRdb has only the in-frame clones, and not every one. This table has about 2 million clones, about 95% appearing once. V was shortened by 0 bases and J by 1 base, with 4 bases between the two germline ends. CDR3 size: 14 residues. Germline CDR1 is MNHEY and CDR2 is SVGAGI. The sample belongs to a study of shared clonotypes between healthy human individuals. The chain recombines TRBV6-5 with TRBJ2-1; D unresolved. This receptor was identified in a man aged 18 to 35 in good health. Material: naive CD8+ T cells sorted from blood. CDR3 loop: CASSYSQSYNEQFF. In nucleotides, the CDR3 is TGTGCCAGCAGTTACTCCCAGTCCTACAATGAGCAGTTCTTC.